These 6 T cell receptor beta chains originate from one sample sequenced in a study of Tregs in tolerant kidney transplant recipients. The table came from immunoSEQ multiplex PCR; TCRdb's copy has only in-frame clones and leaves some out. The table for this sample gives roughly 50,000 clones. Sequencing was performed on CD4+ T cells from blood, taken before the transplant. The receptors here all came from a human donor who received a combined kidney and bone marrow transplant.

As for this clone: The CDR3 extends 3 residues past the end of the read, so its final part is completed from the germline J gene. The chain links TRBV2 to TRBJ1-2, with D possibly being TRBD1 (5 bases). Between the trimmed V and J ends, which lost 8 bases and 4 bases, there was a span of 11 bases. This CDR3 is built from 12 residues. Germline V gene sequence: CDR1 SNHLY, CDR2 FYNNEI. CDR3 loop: CASGGGTYGYTF. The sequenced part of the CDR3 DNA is TGTGCCAGCGGGGGGGGGACCTATGGC. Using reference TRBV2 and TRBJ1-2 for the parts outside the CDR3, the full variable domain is EPEVTQTPSHQVTQMGQEVILRCVPISNHLYFYWYRQILGQKVEFLVSFYNNEISEKSEIFDDQFSVERPDGSNFTLKIRSTKLEDSAMYFCASGGGTYGYTFGSGTRLTVV.

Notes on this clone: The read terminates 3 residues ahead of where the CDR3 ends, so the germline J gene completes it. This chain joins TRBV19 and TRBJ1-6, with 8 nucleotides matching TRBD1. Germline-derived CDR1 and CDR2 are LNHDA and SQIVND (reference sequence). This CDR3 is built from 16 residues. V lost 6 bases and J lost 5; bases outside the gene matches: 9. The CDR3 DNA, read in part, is TGTGCCAGTAGCTCCGGGACAGGCCACAATAATTCACCC. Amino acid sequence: CASSSGTGHNNSP. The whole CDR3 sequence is CASSSGTGHNNSPLHF.

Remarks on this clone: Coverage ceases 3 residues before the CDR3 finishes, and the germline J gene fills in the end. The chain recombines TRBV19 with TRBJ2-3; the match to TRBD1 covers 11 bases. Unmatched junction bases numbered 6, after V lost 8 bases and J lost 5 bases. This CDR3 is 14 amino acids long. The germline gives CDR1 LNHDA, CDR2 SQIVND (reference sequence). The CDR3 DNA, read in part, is TGTGCCAGTGTGGACAGGGGGCGTCAAGATACG. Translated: CASVDRGRQDT. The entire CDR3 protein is CASVDRGRQDTQYF.

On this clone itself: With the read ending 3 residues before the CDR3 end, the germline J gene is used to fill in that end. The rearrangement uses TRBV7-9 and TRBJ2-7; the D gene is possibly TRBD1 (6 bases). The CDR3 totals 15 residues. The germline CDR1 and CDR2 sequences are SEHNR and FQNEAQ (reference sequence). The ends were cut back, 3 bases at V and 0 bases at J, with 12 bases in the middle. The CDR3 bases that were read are TGTGCCAGCAGCTTTGGAAGGGACAACTCCTACGAG. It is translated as CASSFGRDNSYE. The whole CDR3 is CASSFGRDNSYEQYF. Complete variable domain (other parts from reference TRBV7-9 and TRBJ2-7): DTGVSQNPRHKITKRGQNVTFRCDPISEHNRLYWYRQTLGQGPEFLTYFQNEAQLEKSRLLSDRFSAERPKGSFSTLEIQRTEQGDSAMYLCASSFGRDNSYEQYFGPGTRLTVT.

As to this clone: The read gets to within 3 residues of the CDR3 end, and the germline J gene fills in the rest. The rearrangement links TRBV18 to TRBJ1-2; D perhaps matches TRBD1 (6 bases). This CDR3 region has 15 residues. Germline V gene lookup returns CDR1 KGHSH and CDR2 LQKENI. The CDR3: CASSPPLLGARGYTF. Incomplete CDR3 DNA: TGTGCCAGCTCACCCCCCCTCCTGGGGGCCCGGGGC.

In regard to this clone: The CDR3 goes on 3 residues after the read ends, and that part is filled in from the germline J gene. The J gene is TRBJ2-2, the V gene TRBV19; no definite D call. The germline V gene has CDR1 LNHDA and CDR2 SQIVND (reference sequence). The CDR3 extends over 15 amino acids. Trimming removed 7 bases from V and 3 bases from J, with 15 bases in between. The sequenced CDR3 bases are TGTGCCAGTATTCCTGGAACTACCCACACCGGGGAG. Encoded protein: CASIPGTTHTGE. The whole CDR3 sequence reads CASIPGTTHTGELFF.